This T cell receptor (beta chain) appears in the sequencing data of a study of cytomegalovirus exposure and HLA in healthy donors. Study results and limitations: Most sequenced TCRs were rare (though some public TCRs occurred in many donors). HLA alleles were associated with 15,000 to 20,000 TCR beta sequences in a later analysis at 0.05 false discovery rate.

The PCR was carried out with 60 Vbeta primers and 13 Jbeta primers. The authors' processing: The count from a later analysis was about 80 million unique TCR beta chains, some 10 million of them shared. Assay: immunoSEQ multiplex PCR; the TCRdb copy retains only in-frame clones and omits some. V and J calls and clone size are those listed in that table; D and trimming were worked out from the DNA. The top ten hold under 7.5% of the sample, which has 150,000 to 200,000 clones, 70% to 85% seen once. This clone was observed a single time. The antigen remains undetermined. The germline V gene encodes CDR1 MNHEY and CDR2 SMNVEV (reference sequence). This CDR3 is 12 amino acids long. V was shortened by 6 bases and J by 8 bases, with 12 bases between the two germline ends.

This sequence originates from a man aged 50-60 years in good health and CMV-seropositive. This chain links TRBV27 with TRBJ2-3; D is possibly TRBD2 (5 bases). Sequencing was done on a sample of PBMCs. The CDR3 loop reads CASSVPGFTQYF. The CDR3 DNA follows: TGTGCCAGCAGCGTCCCGGGGTTTACGCAGTATTTT.